This T cell receptor (beta chain) was captured by sequencing in a study of early T cells in non-severe SARS-CoV-2 infection. Study-level results: Comparison of clonotypes with VDJdb favored anti-spike CD8 responses while missing private and CD4 specificities.

CDR1 is LGHNA and CDR2 is YSLEER in the germline V gene. The CDR3 consists of 14 residues. V lost 5 bases and J 5 bases, leaving 14 bases between the germline ends. TCRdb re-called the 5' RACE reads through MiXCR, storing one row per CDR3 protein. Here the sample spans tens of thousands of distinct CDR3 sequences, roughly 5.6% being singletons. This clonotype was seen only a few times. What it recognizes is unknown. The chain is built from TRBV4-3 and TRBJ2-3, with D possibly being TRBD1 or TRBD2 (5 bases each). The receptor was derived from an adult who was a healthcare worker with PCR-confirmed SARS-CoV-2 infection or an uninfected control (not recorded which). The source material was whole blood, sampled at baseline. CDR3 nucleotide sequence: TGCGCCAGCAGCTTGGGACCATCGGGAGATACGCAGTATTTT. Translation gives CASSLGPSGDTQYF.